This TCR beta chain is from a study of radiotherapy plus CTLA-4 blockade in lung cancer. Enrolled patients, whose metastatic non-small-cell lung cancer was chemo-refractory, received focal radiation plus CTLA-4 blockade with ipilimumab. This CDR3 has 14 residues. Germline trimming cut 5 bases from V and 5 bases from J; bases unmatched to any gene: 2. Germline V lookup: CDR1 LGHNT, CDR2 FRNRAP. Measured with immunoSEQ multiplex PCR; TCRdb has only the in-frame clones, and not every one. The table records 75,000 to 100,000 clones, roughly 74% of them present only once. The chain joins TRBV12-5 to TRBJ2-2; 10 nucleotides align to TRBD2. The clonotype comes from a human donor with non-small cell lung cancer who had a partial response to radiotherapy plus ipilimumab. Some clones in this sample may be carry-over from other donors' samples. The sample was peripheral blood, taken from a patient treated with radiotherapy plus ipilimumab. The CDR3 DNA is TGTGCTAGTGGTAGCGGGAGGGGAACCGGGGAGCTGTTTTTT. Its translation is CASGSGRGTGELFF.